This entry is about one TCR beta chain. In the study's own analysis: Nucleated cell counts were estimated from reference gene primer amplification. Here immunoSEQ multiplex PCR was the method, and the copy in TCRdb shows in-frame clones only, minus some. From that table come the V and J calls and clone size; the DNA was used to work out D and trimming. Of a few hundred thousand clones listed, more than 75% are singletons. This entry comes from a study of blood T cell repertoires in COVID-19. Adults between about 18 and 95 years of age took part from some 25 US areas. The trim removed 6 bases at V and 1 base at J, leaving 5 bases unmatched. CDR3 length: 16 amino acids. Germline loops: CDR1 MNHEY, CDR2 SMNVEV (reference sequence).

The sequencing sample was made of PBMCs or T cells enriched from blood (not recorded which). The receptor's source is a woman aged 35 to 49 with acute COVID-19. The V call is TRBV27, the J call TRBJ2-1, with 11 bases identical to TRBD2. CDR3 DNA sequence: TGTGCCAGCAGATATAGCGGGGGGGCTTCCTACAATGAGCAGTTCTTC. Protein: CASRYSGGASYNEQFF.